These 23 T cell receptor beta chains originate from one sample sequenced in a study of spatial heterogeneity in lung cancer. TCRdb re-called the 5' RACE reads with MiXCR, one entry per CDR3 protein. The table includes around 110,000 distinct CDR3 sequences, about 12% detected once. The time point is: blood at routine non-recurrence follow-up after resection. Whole RNA came from tumor, nontumor lung or frozen PBMC and was sequenced without being sorted. This specimen consisted of PBMCs, obtained at follow-up. The origin of the receptors is a male donor with early-stage non-small cell lung cancer.

This sequence joins TRBV9 and TRBJ2-5; 9 bases are shared with TRBD1. V gave up 4 bases and J gave up 8 bases; unmatched junction bases: 9. The germline V gene has CDR1 SGDLS and CDR2 YYNGEE. The CDR3 totals 14 residues. Here the CDR3 DNA reads TGTGCCAGCAGCTCGGGACAGGGCCAAGGCACCCAGTACTTC. It specifies CASSSGQGQGTQYF. Using reference TRBV9 and TRBJ2-5 for the parts outside the CDR3, the full variable domain is DSGVTQTPKHLITATGQRVTLRCSPRSGDLSVYWYQQSLDQGLQFLIQYYNGEERAKGNILERFSAQQFPDLHSELNLSSLELGDSALYFCASSSGQGQGTQYFGPGTRLLVL.

This clonotype showed up just a few times. The rearrangement uses TRBV20-1 and TRBJ1-1, with TRBD1 as a possible D gene (5 bases). This CDR3 region has 17 residues. Trimming took 1 base from V and 1 from J, leaving 19 bases between them. CDR1 is DFQATT and CDR2 is SNEGSKA in the germline V gene (reference sequence). CDR3 amino acids: CSARGRVNGASNTEAFF. CDR3 nucleotide sequence: TGCAGTGCTAGAGGTCGGGTGAATGGGGCCTCGAACACTGAAGCTTTCTTT.

This clonotype showed up just a few times. This rearrangement joins TRBV5-1 to TRBJ2-7; the D is unclear. CDR1 and CDR2 from the germline V gene are SGHRS and YFSETQ. The CDR3 has 15 residues. Trimming removed 0 bases at V and 5 bases at J, with 15 bases between. Here the CDR3 DNA reads TGCGCCAGCAGCTTGGGTGGCAGTCAAAATCACGAGCAGTACTTC. Encoded protein: CASSLGGSQNHEQYF.

This clonotype was recorded many times. The chain is built from TRBV29-1 and TRBJ2-1; tentatively, D is TRBD2 (5 bases). Looked up from germline, CDR1 is SQVTM and CDR2 is ANQGSEA. The CDR3 totals 13 residues. The CDR3 protein is CSESAGLYNEQFF. The CDR3, as DNA: TGCAGTGAATCGGCGGGCCTATACAATGAGCAGTTCTTC.

This clonotype turned up a few times. The chain links TRBV7-6 to TRBJ1-3; D gene unclear. Trimming stripped 1 base from V and 0 bases from J, with 10 bases between. Germline lookup yields CDR1 SGHVS and CDR2 FNYEAQ. This CDR3 contains 16 residues. CDR3 residues: CASSLGTLSSGNTIYF. The CDR3 DNA reads as TGTGCCAGCAGCTTAGGGACGCTGAGCTCTGGAAACACCATATATTTT.

The V call is TRBV4-2, the J call TRBJ2-1, with 14 positions matching TRBD2. The length of the CDR3 is 16 residues. Germline-derived CDR1 and CDR2 are LGHNA and YNFKEQ. V lost 3 bases to trimming and J lost 7 bases; unmatched junction nucleotides: 5. DNA of the CDR3: TGTGCCAGCAGCCATTCCGGACTAGCGGGGGGTAATGAGCAGTTCTTC. The encoded protein is CASSHSGLAGGNEQFF.

The genes are TRBV20-1 and TRBJ1-4, with D uncertain. This CDR3 spans 13 amino acids. The V end lost 7 bases, the J end lost 3 bases, and 12 bases lay between the germline ends. Germline loops: CDR1 DFQATT, CDR2 SNEGSKA (reference sequence). For the CDR3, the DNA is TGCAGTGGGCGGGGATCGGCTAATGAAAAACTGTTTTTT. Encoded protein: CSGRGSANEKLFF.

This clonotype was counted between two and nine times. This rearrangement joins TRBV28 to TRBJ2-7, with D perhaps TRBD1 or TRBD2 (5 bases each). Germline CDR1 is MDHEN and CDR2 is SYDVKM. The germline V and J ends were trimmed by 5 bases and 6 bases, with 8 bases remaining between them. The CDR3 is made up of 11 amino acids. The CDR3 nucleotides are TGTGCCAGCAGTCGGGGCCCCGAGCAGTACTTC. This gives the protein CASSRGPEQYF.

This clonotype was detected only a few times. The V gene is TRBV24-1, the J gene TRBJ2-2; 9 bases line up with TRBD1. The CDR3 sequence is 14 residues long. V was pared by 7 bases and J by 7 bases, with 6 bases of the junction left unmatched. Germline-derived CDR1 and CDR2 are KGHDR and SFDVKD. The DNA for the CDR3 is TGTGCCACCAGCCGGGACAGGGTAAACGGGGAGCTGTTTTTT. It translates to CATSRDRVNGELFF.

This clonotype came up many times. This chain joins TRBV7-2 and TRBJ1-6; tentatively, D is TRBD1 (5 bases). The CDR3 sequence is 13 residues long. The germline CDR1 and CDR2 sequences are SGHTA and FQGNSA. The V end was cut by 4 bases, the J end by 10 bases, with 11 bases between. CDR3: CASSSYRQSPLHF. CDR3 DNA: TGTGCCAGCAGCTCCTACAGGCAATCACCCCTCCACTTT.

In the case of this clonotype: Compared with germline, one end of the junction differs, possibly owing to a read error. The chain has TRBV20-1 and TRBJ2-4, with D possibly being TRBD2 (6 bases). The CDR3 has 13 amino acids. Germline V gene lookup returns CDR1 DFQATT and CDR2 SNEGSKA (reference sequence). The DNA of the CDR3 is TGCAGTGCGAGAGGAGCATCGGGAGACATTCAGTACTTC. It is translated as CSARGASGDIQYF.

The chain combines TRBV7-3 with TRBJ2-5, with D perhaps matching TRBD1 (5 bases). With 5 bases removed from V and 5 bases from J, the gap between germline ends came to 12 bases. In germline, CDR1 is SGHTA, CDR2 FQGTGA. The CDR3 runs 13 residues. The CDR3: CASSMTEMETQYF. The CDR3 DNA sequence: TGTGCCAGCAGCATGACAGAGATGGAGACCCAGTACTTC.

The table lists this clonotype with a few counts. This sequence joins TRBV6-6 and TRBJ1-5, with no clear D. This CDR3 is built from 15 residues. Trimming took 7 bases from V and 6 from J, leaving 19 bases between them. Germline assignment: CDR1 MNHNY and CDR2 SVGAGI (reference sequence). CDR3 coding DNA: TGTGCCAGCAACTTCCTGGGAGGCCCGGCTCAGCCCCAGCATTTT. Amino acid sequence: CASNFLGGPAQPQHF.

This clonotype appeared a few times. V gene TRBV4-1 combines with J gene TRBJ2-7; 9 bases fit TRBD1. The ends lost 4 bases at V and 4 bases at J; junction bases unmatched: 8. The CDR3 loop spans 15 amino acids. The V gene's germline CDR1 is MGHRA and CDR2 YSYEKL. The CDR3 is CASSRTGTGIYEQYF. The CDR3 DNA is TGCGCCAGCAGCCGCACCGGGACAGGGATATACGAGCAGTACTTC.

The chain links TRBV9 to TRBJ1-6; D is unclear. This CDR3 comprises 18 residues. Germline CDR1 and CDR2: SGDLS and YYNGEE. V gave up 1 base and J gave up 6 bases, with 20 bases separating them. The DNA of the CDR3 is TGTGCCAGCAGCGTACCGAGAGCCCGTCGTTTAGGTAATTCACCCCTCCACTTT. It yields the protein CASSVPRARRLGNSPLHF.

At least ten counts were recorded for this clonotype. This chain uses TRBV20-1 with TRBJ1-4, with TRBD1 as a possible D gene (5 bases). Germline loops: CDR1 DFQATT, CDR2 SNEGSKA (reference sequence). V lost 0 bases, J lost 7 bases, and 15 bases lay in between. This CDR3 is 15 amino acids long. DNA of the CDR3: TGCAGTGCTAGAGATGGGGCAGGGAAAGGTGAAAAACTGTTTTTT. It translates to CSARDGAGKGEKLFF.

This clonotype was counted ten times or more. V and J are TRBV10-1 and TRBJ1-3, with unresolved D. CDR1 and CDR2 (germline): WNHNN, SYGVQD (reference sequence). Trimming shortened V by 1 base and J by 0 bases, and 7 bases separated the two germline ends. This CDR3 comprises 15 residues. In DNA, the CDR3 is TGCGCCAGCAGTGAGTGCGGCAGCTCTGGAAACACCATATATTTT. It specifies CASSECGSSGNTIYF.

Only a few counts were recorded for this clonotype. The chain has TRBV5-1 and TRBJ2-5, with D possibly being TRBD2 (6 bases). V was shortened by 0 bases and J by 10 bases, with 16 bases between the two germline ends. The CDR3 loop spans 14 amino acids. Looked up from germline, CDR1 is SGHRS and CDR2 is YFSETQ. CDR3 DNA sequence: TGCGCCAGCAGCTTGGCGGGGGTCGGGGATGGCCAGTACTTC. This sequence encodes CASSLAGVGDGQYF.

This clonotype was picked up many times. The gene calls are TRBV27 and TRBJ1-3, with D maybe TRBD1 (5 bases). Trimming removed 3 bases at V and 0 bases at J, with 12 bases between. CDR1 and CDR2 from the germline V gene are MNHEY and SMNVEV (reference sequence). The CDR3 is made up of 16 amino acids. The CDR3 protein is CASSLGPGGSGNTIYF. The CDR3 DNA sequence: TGTGCCAGCAGTTTGGGACCAGGAGGCTCTGGAAACACCATATATTTT.

This clonotype was seen ten or more times. The rearrangement uses TRBV27 and TRBJ2-7, with D perhaps being TRBD1 or TRBD2 (5 bases each). V gave up 5 bases and J gave up 7 bases, with 15 bases separating them. The CDR3 spans 13 residues. Germline CDR1 and CDR2: MNHEY and SMNVEV (reference sequence). The CDR3 sequence is CASSRDDMGEQYF. The CDR3 nucleotides read TGTGCCAGCAGTAGGGACGACATGGGGGAGCAGTACTTC.

At least ten counts were recorded for this clonotype. V and J are TRBV7-2 and TRBJ2-1; D is perhaps TRBD1 (6 bases). Looked up from germline, CDR1 is SGHTA and CDR2 is FQGNSA. Between the trimmed V and J ends, which lost 5 bases and 4 bases, there was a span of 15 bases. The length of the CDR3 is 15 residues. CDR3 sequence: CASSPNRELYNEQFF. The CDR3 nucleotides read TGTGCCAGCAGCCCGAACAGGGAACTGTACAATGAGCAGTTCTTC.

This clonotype has just a few counts. The chain combines TRBV5-1 with TRBJ2-7; D might be TRBD1 (5 bases). Germline CDR1 SGHRS, CDR2 YFSETQ. The CDR3 is 13 residues long. The V and J ends lost 6 bases and 2 bases respectively, with 12 bases between them. In DNA form, the CDR3 reads TGCGCCAGCACCTTCGACAGTCCCTACGAGCAGTACTTC. It translates to CASTFDSPYEQYF.

This clonotype was seen only a few times. J is TRBJ1-6 and V is TRBV7-2; TRBD1 matches 9 bases. The CDR3 consists of 15 residues. The V segment lost 6 bases and the J segment 8 bases; nucleotides outside the gene matches: 8. Per the germline V gene, CDR1 is SGHTA and CDR2 is FQGNSA. CDR3 loop: CASSLTGGNDSPLHF. The CDR3 region has the DNA TGTGCCAGCAGTCTGACAGGGGGAAATGATTCACCCCTCCACTTT.